This TCR beta chain was captured in a study of T cell clonality in common variable immunodeficiency. On this clone: The CDR3 is cut off 3 residues early in the read; its end comes from the germline J gene.

Trimming stripped 0 bases from V and 5 bases from J, with 11 bases between. The CDR3 runs 13 residues. CDR1 DFQATT and CDR2 SNEGSKA come from the germline V gene (reference sequence). Sequencing was performed with immunoSEQ multiplex PCR; in TCRdb, only in-frame clones are kept and a portion is missing. Listed for the sample are roughly 70,000 clones, none seen a single time. The V call is TRBV20-1, the J call TRBJ2-7, with D possibly matching TRBD2 (6 bases). Sequenced material: peripheral blood mononuclear cells. The sequence was obtained from a person between 18 and 75 years old in good health. The CDR3 loop is CSARDGGINEQYF. The part of the CDR3 DNA that was read is TGCAGTGCTAGAGACGGGGGAATTAACGAG.